This TCR beta chain was retrieved from a study of T cells in tuberculosis. At the level of the study: A South African cohort included IGRA-negative adolescents, latently infected IGRA-positive adolescents and adults with active tuberculosis.

Produced via immunoSEQ multiplex PCR; TCRdb's table is partial and in-frame only. Of about 20,000 clones listed, 75% to 90% are singletons. Study outcomes and limitations: GEM motif frequencies gave around 70% accuracy; the GMM repertoire gave roughly 90%.

The CDR3 consists of 15 residues. V was clipped by 3 bases and J by 9 bases, with 15 bases between them. In germline, CDR1 is ENHRY, CDR2 SYGVKD. With respect to this clone: Its antigen is still unknown.

Unsorted cryopreserved PBMC were sequenced, averaging roughly 100,000 T cells per clinical donor. The gene calls are TRBV10-3 and TRBJ1-6; D gene uncertain. The TCR originated in a donor aged 10-30 years with latent tuberculosis or without tuberculosis infection. Input material: PBMCs. This CDR3 reads CAISEGQAEASPLHF. The CDR3 coding sequence is TGTGCCATCAGTGAAGGCCAGGCAGAAGCTTCACCCCTCCACTTT.